This T cell receptor beta chain was found in a study of blood T cell repertoires in COVID-19. Background on the study: Acute-phase and convalescent COVID-19 samples originated in the United States, Italy and Spain. PBMCs, B-cell-depleted T cells, or T cells were the source of the cDNA or gDNA that made up the material.

Deletions cut 4 bases from V and 4 bases from J, with 11 bases between. The CDR3 consists of 14 residues. Germline V gene sequence: CDR1 MNHEY, CDR2 SVGAGI. In the original workflow: Counts of nucleated cells, estimated from reference gene primer amplification, were obtained. Produced via immunoSEQ multiplex PCR; TCRdb's table is partial and in-frame only. The V and J calls and clone size come from that table; D and trimming were worked out from the DNA. The table has about 83,000 clones, about 85% seen once; the top ten hold 3%. The sequence was obtained from a woman between 45 and 60 years old with active or convalescent COVID-19. The J gene is TRBJ1-3, the V gene TRBV6-5, with a possible D match to TRBD1 (6 bases). Sequencing used peripheral blood. As DNA, the CDR3 is TGTGCCAGCAGTTCGGGGGGGCCCGGAAACACCATATATTTT. Residues: CASSSGGPGNTIYF.